These T cell receptor beta chains were read from a single sample in a study of T cell responses to AZD1222 COVID-19 vaccine. The protocol was immunoSEQ multiplex PCR, while the TCRdb copy is restricted to in-frame clones and leaves out a portion. The data hold 100,000 to 140,000 clones, with roughly 90% observed a single time. Source: peripheral blood, taken 28 days after the second AZD1222 dose. The receptors here all came from an adult who received the AZD1222 COVID-19 vaccine. The CDR3 runs from the conserved cysteine through the conserved F or W. D genes are given only for firm matches. Clone size is given for some rows only: seen once, a few or many times, or a class if the clone is expanded.

clone_size,j_call,v_call,d_call,cdr3_nt,cdr3_aa
NA,TRBJ1-2,TRBV3-1/TRBV3-2,TRBD1,TGTGCCAGCAGCCAGGGAGGGACAGGATCTGGCTACACCTTC,CASSQGGTGSGYTF
NA,TRBJ1-1,TRBV30,TRBD1,TGTGCCTGGAACCGCGGACAGGGAGACACTGAAGCTTTCTTT,CAWNRGQGDTEAFF
NA,TRBJ1-1,TRBV6-4,NA,TGTGCCAGCAGCCCAACCAGGAACACTGAAGCTTTCTTT,CASSPTRNTEAFF
NA,TRBJ2-7,TRBV6-5,NA,TGTGCCAGCAATCGGGGAAATTCCCCCTACGAGCAGTACTTC,CASNRGNSPYEQYF
NA,TRBJ1-1,TRBV18,NA,TGTGCCAGCTCACCACCCACTGGCACTGAAGCTTTCTTT,CASSPPTGTEAFF
few,TRBJ1-2,TRBV6-2/TRBV6-3,TRBD1,TGTGCCAGCAGTTACACCCCGGACAGGGCACAGGATGGCTACACCTTC,CASSYTPDRAQDGYTF
NA,TRBJ2-1,TRBV6-2/TRBV6-3,NA,TGTGCCAGCAGTGACAGGAGCAATGAGCAGTTCTTC,CASSDRSNEQFF
NA,TRBJ1-6,TRBV27,TRBD1,TGTGCCAGCAGTGGAAGACAGGGAGTCTCCTATAATTCACCCCTCCACTTT,CASSGRQGVSYNSPLHF
NA,TRBJ1-6,TRBV5-1,TRBD1,TGCGCCAGCAGCACCGGGGACAGGGTCTCCTATAATTCACCCCTCCACTTT,CASSTGDRVSYNSPLHF
once,TRBJ2-4,TRBV28,NA,TGTGCCAGCGGAGGAGCCAAAAACATTCAGTACTTC,CASGGAKNIQYF
NA,TRBJ2-1,TRBV7-3,TRBD2,TGTGCCAGCAGCCTCACTAGCGGGGCTTACAATGAGCAGTTCTTC,CASSLTSGAYNEQFF
NA,TRBJ1-1,TRBV11-2,NA,TGTGCCAGCAGCTTTACCACAGCTGCCACTGAAGCTTTCTTT,CASSFTTAATEAFF
NA,TRBJ1-5,TRBV30,NA,TGTGCCTGGACCTCAGGAATAGGTAGCAATCAGCCCCAGCATTTT,CAWTSGIGSNQPQHF
once,TRBJ2-1,TRBV7-8,NA,TGTGCCAGCAGCTTGGGTAGGGGCCGAACTCCCTACAATGAGCAGTTCTTC,CASSLGRGRTPYNEQFF
NA,TRBJ1-1,TRBV7-2,NA,TGTGCCAGCAGCTTAGTCTGGGAGCGGAGGAACACTGAAGCTTTCTTT,CASSLVWERRNTEAFF
NA,TRBJ2-1,TRBV15,TRBD2,TGTGCCACCAGAAGACTAGCTCGAGAGGGCAATGAGCAGTTCTTC,CATRRLAREGNEQFF
NA,TRBJ2-1,TRBV6-5,TRBD2,TGTGCCAGCAGTTACCCCACTGGAGCGGGAGGTAATGAGCAGTTCTTC,CASSYPTGAGGNEQFF